This is a list of T cell receptor beta chains from one sample in a study of blood T cell repertoires in COVID-19. TCRdb keeps only in-frame clones here, not all; method: immunoSEQ multiplex PCR. This sample has about 200,000 clones, with about four fifths found just once. Source material: PBMCs or T cells enriched from blood (not recorded which). The receptors shown here come from a middle-aged man who had recovered from COVID-19. Both conserved end residues are part of each CDR3. Fields, in order: D gene, V gene, clone size, J gene, CDR3 protein, CDR3 DNA. The D gene is left open where the match is weak. The size field is filled for only some rows; it gives once, few, many or a size class.

>NA|TRBV18|NA|TRBJ1-3
CASSPQLDSSSGNTIYF
TGTGCCAGCTCACCCCAACTGGACTCGAGCTCTGGAAACACCATATATTTT
>TRBD1|TRBV7-2|NA|TRBJ1-5
CASSPQTGIDTQPQHF
TGTGCCAGCAGCCCCCAGACAGGGATTGACACTCAGCCCCAGCATTTT
>TRBD1|TRBV7-6|NA|TRBJ2-5
CASSLAGTGTETQYF
TGTGCCAGCAGCTTAGCGGGGACAGGGACGGAGACCCAGTACTTC
>TRBD2|TRBV7-2|once|TRBJ2-3
CASSSLGRENTDTQYF
TGTGCCAGCAGCTCCCTTGGGAGGGAGAACACAGATACGCAGTATTTT
>TRBD1|TRBV5-1|NA|TRBJ2-7
CATKMGQGFHEQYF
TGCGCCACGAAAATGGGACAGGGGTTCCACGAGCAGTACTTC
>TRBD2|TRBV7-2|few|TRBJ2-1
CASSFPSGRGLSSYNEQFF
TGTGCCAGCAGCTTTCCTAGCGGGAGGGGCCTAAGCTCCTACAATGAGCAGTTCTTC
>TRBD2|TRBV15|once|TRBJ2-1
CATSRVTSASNEQFF
TGTGCCACCAGCAGGGTGACTAGCGCCAGTAATGAGCAGTTCTTC
>NA|TRBV14|NA|TRBJ1-5
CASSQDLIQPQHF
TGTGCCAGCAGCCAAGATCTAATTCAGCCCCAGCATTTT
>TRBD1|TRBV5-1|NA|TRBJ1-2
CASSYGTGGNYGYTF
TGCGCCAGCAGCTATGGGACAGGGGGCAACTATGGCTACACCTTC
>TRBD2|TRBV10-1|NA|TRBJ2-3
CASSRNTGGADTQYF
TGCGCCAGCAGTAGAAATACGGGAGGCGCAGATACGCAGTATTTT
>NA|TRBV28|NA|TRBJ1-3
CASGRAYSGNTIYF
TGTGCCAGCGGGCGGGCCTACTCTGGAAACACCATATATTTT
>TRBD1|TRBV12-5|NA|TRBJ2-1
CASSLDRSSYNEQFF
TGTGCTAGTAGCCTGGACAGGAGCTCCTACAATGAGCAGTTCTTC
>NA|TRBV7-6|NA|TRBJ2-5
CASSLGYSQETQYF
TGTGCCAGCAGCTTAGGCTACAGCCAAGAGACCCAGTACTTC
>NA|TRBV2|NA|TRBJ2-2
CASSESGRDTGELFF
TGTGCCAGCAGTGAATCTGGTCGGGACACCGGGGAGCTGTTTTTT
>NA|TRBV27|NA|TRBJ1-3
CASSLRSANSGNTIYF
TGTGCCAGCAGTTTGCGGTCCGCAAACTCTGGAAACACCATATATTTT
>NA|TRBV7-9|NA|TRBJ1-2
CASSPGDGYTF
TGTGCCAGCAGCCCAGGGGATGGCTACACCTTC
>TRBD1|TRBV30|NA|TRBJ1-5
CATGQGGQPQHF
TGTGCTACGGGACAGGGAGGTCAGCCCCAGCATTTT
>NA|TRBV2|NA|TRBJ1-2
CASRAYVEGYTF
TGTGCCAGCAGGGCTTACGTGGAGGGCTACACCTTC
>NA|TRBV11-2|NA|TRBJ2-7
CASSFWSEGYEQYF
TGTGCCAGCAGCTTTTGGTCGGAGGGCTACGAGCAGTACTTC
>NA|TRBV7-9|NA|TRBJ1-5
CASSSSDTSNQPQHF
TGTGCCAGCAGCTCCTCGGACACGAGCAATCAGCCCCAGCATTTT
>TRBD2|TRBV4-3|NA|TRBJ2-1
CASSRNPGLGTNEQFF
TGCGCCAGCAGCCGAAATCCGGGACTAGGAACCAATGAGCAGTTCTTC
>NA|TRBV12-3/TRBV12-4|NA|TRBJ2-5
CASRRGELGTQYF
TGTGCCAGCCGCAGGGGGGAACTAGGGACCCAGTACTTC
>NA|TRBV7-6|NA|TRBJ2-1
CASSMTAYNEQFF
TGTGCCAGCAGCATGACAGCCTACAATGAGCAGTTCTTC
>NA|TRBV7-8|NA|TRBJ1-2
CASSPDTNYGYTF
TGTGCCAGCAGCCCCGACACTAACTATGGCTACACCTTC
>NA|TRBV13|NA|TRBJ2-1
CASSWGVSSYNEQFF
TGTGCCAGCAGCTGGGGGGTGAGCTCCTACAATGAGCAGTTCTTC
>NA|TRBV5-1|once|TRBJ1-1
CASSFEAGTEAFF
TGCGCCAGCAGCTTTGAGGCTGGGACTGAAGCTTTCTTT
>TRBD1|TRBV12-3/TRBV12-4|NA|TRBJ1-2
CASSLGTGRGYTF
TGTGCCAGCAGTTTAGGGACAGGGAGAGGCTACACCTTC
>TRBD2|TRBV27|NA|TRBJ2-1
CASSRTSGANEQFF
TGTGCCAGCAGCCGGACTAGCGGGGCCAATGAGCAGTTCTTC
>NA|TRBV28|NA|TRBJ1-4
CASSWTATNEKLFF
TGTGCCAGCAGCTGGACAGCAACTAATGAAAAACTGTTTTTT
>TRBD1|TRBV7-9|once|TRBJ2-7
CASSPEGTGGREQYF
TGTGCCAGCAGCCCAGAGGGGACAGGTGGGCGCGAGCAGTACTTC
>NA|TRBV7-2|NA|TRBJ2-5
CASSLNPGGQTETQYF
TGTGCCAGCAGCTTAAACCCCGGGGGACAGACGGAGACCCAGTACTTC
>NA|TRBV4-3|once|TRBJ1-1
CASSQDWTVNTEAFF
TGCGCCAGCAGCCAAGACTGGACAGTGAACACTGAAGCTTTCTTT
>NA|TRBV6-6|once|TRBJ1-2
CASSPQGSNYGYTF
TGTGCCAGCAGTCCTCAGGGTTCTAACTATGGCTACACCTTC
>NA|TRBV28|NA|TRBJ1-2
CASRSQGWANYGYTF
TGTGCCAGCAGAAGTCAGGGATGGGCTAACTATGGCTACACCTTC
>TRBD1|TRBV4-2|NA|TRBJ1-1
CASSRGQGNTEAFF
TGTGCCAGCAGCCGCGGACAGGGGAATACTGAAGCTTTCTTT
>NA|TRBV11-2|NA|TRBJ2-4
CASSLGGLAKNIQYF
TGTGCCAGCAGCTTAGGAGGGCTAGCCAAAAACATTCAGTACTTC
>TRBD1|TRBV28|NA|TRBJ2-7
CASSGVAGQGDYEQYF
TGTGCCAGCAGTGGCGTAGCAGGACAGGGGGACTACGAGCAGTACTTC
>NA|TRBV5-1|NA|TRBJ1-1
CASSLGGVGTEAFF
TGCGCCAGCAGCCTCGGGGGGGTTGGCACTGAAGCTTTCTTT
>NA|TRBV28|NA|TRBJ1-5
CATRGSNQPQHF
TGTGCCACGAGAGGTAGCAATCAGCCCCAGCATTTT
>NA|TRBV7-3|NA|TRBJ1-1
CASSPRGLTEAFF
TGTGCCAGCAGCCCTCGTGGCCTCACTGAAGCTTTCTTT
>NA|TRBV12-5|NA|TRBJ1-5
CASGLVYSLNQPQHF
TGTGCTAGTGGTTTGGTTTACAGCCTTAATCAGCCCCAGCATTTT
>NA|TRBV18|NA|TRBJ2-6
CASSPFAAELSGANVLTF
TGTGCCAGCTCACCATTTGCGGCGGAGCTCTCTGGGGCCAACGTCCTGACTTTC
>TRBD1|TRBV6-6|NA|TRBJ1-2
CASSYSSTGAGYTF
TGTGCCAGCAGTTACTCTTCCACAGGGGCTGGCTACACCTTC
>TRBD2|TRBV5-1|NA|TRBJ2-3
CASSLVSSGSMDTQYF
TGCGCCAGCAGCTTGGTATCTAGCGGGAGTATGGATACGCAGTATTTT
>NA|TRBV19|NA|TRBJ1-6
CASSKGELRSPLHF
TGTGCCAGTAGTAAGGGGGAACTTAGATCACCCCTCCACTTT
>NA|TRBV6-2/TRBV6-3|NA|TRBJ2-3
CASSRRSDTQYF
TGTGCCAGCAGCAGGAGATCAGATACGCAGTATTTT
>TRBD2|TRBV7-9|NA|TRBJ2-2
CASSLTAGDTGELFF
TGTGCCAGCAGCTTAACCGCGGGAGACACCGGGGAGCTGTTTTTT
>NA|TRBV27|NA|TRBJ2-7
CASSLSNYIYEQYF
TGTGCCAGCAGTTTATCAAACTACATCTACGAGCAGTACTTC
>TRBD1|TRBV2|few|TRBJ1-2
CASGWDSRGYGYTF
TGTGCCAGCGGCTGGGACAGTAGAGGGTATGGCTACACCTTC
>NA|TRBV21-1|NA|TRBJ2-7
CASSTQVVTSYEQYF
TGTGCCAGCAGCACCCAAGTGGTGACTAGCTACGAGCAGTACTTC
>NA|TRBV28|NA|TRBJ2-1
CASSIQTEWQFF
TGTGCCAGCAGTATACAAACAGAGTGGCAGTTCTTC
>TRBD2|TRBV27|NA|TRBJ2-1
CASSSGTSGRSEQFF
TGTGCCAGCAGTTCCGGGACTAGCGGGAGGAGTGAGCAGTTCTTC
>NA|TRBV28|NA|TRBJ1-1
CASSLGRPGEAFF
TGTGCCAGCAGTTTAGGTCGGCCGGGTGAAGCTTTCTTT
>TRBD2|TRBV11-3|NA|TRBJ2-1
CASSPPRDSGSYNEQFF
TGTGCCAGCAGCCCACCCCGGGATAGCGGGAGTTACAATGAGCAGTTCTTC
>NA|TRBV27|NA|TRBJ2-1
CASRTGSVQFF
TGTGCCAGCAGAACAGGGTCGGTGCAGTTCTTC
>TRBD2|TRBV2|NA|TRBJ2-3
CAGGLAGVGDTQYF
TGTGCCGGAGGACTAGCGGGAGTTGGAGATACGCAGTATTTT
>NA|TRBV7-8|NA|TRBJ1-1
CASSWGPRVTEAFF
TGTGCCAGCAGCTGGGGCCCCAGGGTAACTGAAGCTTTCTTT
>TRBD2|TRBV6-5|NA|TRBJ2-1
CASRTSVSYNEQFF
TGTGCCAGCAGGACTAGCGTCTCCTACAATGAGCAGTTCTTC
>TRBD1|TRBV29-1|NA|TRBJ1-2
CSVEDLTMGQGARYGYTF
TGCAGCGTTGAAGATCTTACTATGGGACAGGGGGCTCGCTATGGCTACACCTTC